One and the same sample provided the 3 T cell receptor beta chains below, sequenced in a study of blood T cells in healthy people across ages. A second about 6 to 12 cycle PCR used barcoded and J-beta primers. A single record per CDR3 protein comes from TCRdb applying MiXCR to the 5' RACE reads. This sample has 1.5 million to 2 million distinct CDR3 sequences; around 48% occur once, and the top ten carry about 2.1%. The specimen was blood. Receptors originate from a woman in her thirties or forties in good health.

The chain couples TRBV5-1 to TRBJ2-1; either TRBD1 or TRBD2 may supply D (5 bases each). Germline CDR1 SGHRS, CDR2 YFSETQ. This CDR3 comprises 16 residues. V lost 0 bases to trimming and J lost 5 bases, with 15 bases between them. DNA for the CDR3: TGCGCCAGCAGCTTGGAACCGGGACGGAACAACAATGAGCAGTTCTTC. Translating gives CASSLEPGRNNNEQFF.

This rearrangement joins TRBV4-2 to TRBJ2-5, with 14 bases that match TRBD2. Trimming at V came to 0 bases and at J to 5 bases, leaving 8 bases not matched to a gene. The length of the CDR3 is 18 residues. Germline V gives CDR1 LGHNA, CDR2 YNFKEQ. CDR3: CASSQEGTSGGFYETQYF. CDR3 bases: TGTGCCAGCAGCCAAGAGGGGACTAGCGGGGGATTTTATGAGACCCAGTACTTC.

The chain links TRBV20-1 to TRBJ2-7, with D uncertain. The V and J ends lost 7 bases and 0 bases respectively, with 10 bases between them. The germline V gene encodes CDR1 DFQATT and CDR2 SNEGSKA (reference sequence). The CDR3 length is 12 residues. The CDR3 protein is CSEVPSSYEQYF. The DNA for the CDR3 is TGCAGTGAAGTCCCCAGCTCCTACGAGCAGTACTTC.